This entry lists 5 T cell receptor beta chains sequenced from one sample in a study of blood T cell repertoires in COVID-19. Assay used: immunoSEQ multiplex PCR; TCRdb lists only in-frame clones, some missing. Of around 200,000 clones listed, over 75% are singletons. Sequenced input: peripheral blood. Receptors were obtained from a man aged 50 to 60 who had recovered from COVID-19.

CDR3 DNA sequence: TGTGCCAGTAGGGGGGACAGGGGGATTCACGAGCAGTTCTTC. It yields the protein CASRGDRGIHEQFF. The chain is built from TRBV19 and TRBJ2-1; the match to TRBD1 covers 11 bases. There are 14 residues in the CDR3. Germline V gene sequence: CDR1 LNHDA, CDR2 SQIVND (reference sequence). V lost 6 bases, J lost 10 bases, and 8 bases stayed unmatched.

The CDR3 DNA follows: TGTGCCAGCAGCTTGGCCGGGGTGGGAGAGACCCAGTACTTC. Its protein is CASSLAGVGETQYF. The chain carries TRBV5-6 and TRBJ2-5; TRBD2 is a possible D gene (5 bases). The CDR3 contains 14 residues. Germline V gene lookup returns CDR1 SGHDT and CDR2 YYEEEE. Between the trimmed V and J ends, which lost 0 bases and 4 bases, there was a span of 10 bases.

This sequence joins TRBV28 and TRBJ1-2; D unresolved. Per the germline V gene, CDR1 is MDHEN and CDR2 is SYDVKM. V was trimmed by 5 bases and J by 1 base, leaving 17 bases between them. The CDR3 has 16 residues. CDR3 bases: TGTGCCAGCAGTCCCGCCGGAGAAAAACATAACTATGGCTACACCTTC. This sequence encodes CASSPAGEKHNYGYTF.

The chain carries TRBV2 and TRBJ1-2, with 9 positions matching TRBD1. Germline lookup yields CDR1 SNHLY and CDR2 FYNNEI. Trimming at V came to 3 bases and at J to 7 bases, leaving 3 bases not matched to a gene. The CDR3 has 13 amino acids. The CDR3 DNA sequence: TGTGCCAGCAGTGAGGGACAGGGCTTTGGCTACACCTTC. It is translated as CASSEGQGFGYTF.

The chain couples TRBV6-1 to TRBJ2-7; D remains ambiguous. V was cut by 1 base and J by 9 bases, with 13 bases left in between. The CDR3 is 13 amino acids. Germline loops: CDR1 MNHNS, CDR2 SASEGT. The CDR3 coding sequence is TGTGCCAGCAGTGAAGATCCGGGTTGGGTGCAGTACTTC. It yields the protein CASSEDPGWVQYF.